This T cell receptor beta chain was sequenced during a study of T cells after yellow fever vaccination. Study background: It was SMART-Seq v4 Ultra Low Input that prepared the fractions with low cell numbers.

In TCRdb, the 5' RACE reads were re-called with MiXCR into one record per CDR3 protein. This sample has hundreds of thousands of distinct CDR3 sequences, with 9% to 15% found just once. Germline V CDR1 and CDR2: MDHEN, SYDVKM. Trimming left V 4 bases short and J 3 bases short, with 13 bases between. This CDR3 is 16 amino acids long. Overall study results and limits: The booster response re-showed most primary clones: around 97% CD4, about 89% CD8.

Comment on this clonotype: Its specificity is not known.

Sequencing used PBMCs, obtained on the day of the yellow fever booster vaccination. The V gene is TRBV28, the J gene TRBJ2-6; weak D call: TRBD1 (6 bases). The sequence was obtained from a young man who received the YFV17D yellow fever vaccine. The chain's CDR3 is CASSYYRVGGANVLTF. The CDR3 DNA is TGTGCCAGCAGTTACTACAGGGTTGGTGGGGCCAACGTCCTGACTTTC. The full variable domain, completed using reference TRBV28 and TRBJ2-6, is DVKVTQSSRYLVKRTGEKVFLECVQDMDHENMFWYRQDPGLGLRLIYFSYDVKMKEKGDIPEGYSVSREKKERFSLILESASTNQTSMYLCASSYYRVGGANVLTFGAGSRLTVL.